Reported below is one T cell receptor (beta chain). Its antigen is unidentified. Cells were stimulated with overlapping HIV-1 Gag 15-mer peptides. CD40L-negative CD69-negative CD45RO-high memory CD4+ T cells were sorted as populations depleted of antigen-responding cells. Trimming took off 5 bases at V and 4 bases at J, with 9 bases between the two ends. Looked up from germline, CDR1 is GTSNPN and CDR2 is SVGIG (reference sequence). The CDR3 runs to 12 residues. This sample was taken from a study of persistence of HIV-infected CD4 T cells. The libraries were made with immunoSEQ version 4 in survey mode. Measured with immunoSEQ multiplex PCR; TCRdb has only the in-frame clones, and not every one. The table shows about 40,000 clones, with 75% to 80% occurring only once.

This chain uses TRBV30 with TRBJ1-3; D possibly corresponds to TRBD1 (6 bases). The specimen comprised CD4+ T cells sorted from PBMCs after roughly 19-hour stimulation, sampled from a patient who received antiretroviral therapy. The TCR was taken from an adult man with HIV who was CMV-seropositive. For the CDR3, the DNA is TGTGCCTGGGAGGGGGGCGGAAACACCATATATTTT. The encoded protein is CAWEGGGNTIYF.